These T cell receptor beta chains were read from a single sample in a study of tumor-infiltrating lymphocytes in localized non-small cell lung cancer. Sequencing was performed with immunoSEQ multiplex PCR; in TCRdb, only in-frame clones are kept and a portion is missing. This table has 9,500 to 14,000 clones, around 83% appearing once. The material sequenced was lung tumor tissue. Source of these receptors: a human donor with non-small cell lung cancer. Both conserved end residues are part of each CDR3. The D gene is left open where the match is weak. Only some rows state a clone size, as once, few, many or a class for expanded clones.

V: TRBV19; length: 14; size: NA; D: NA; J: TRBJ1-2; DNA: TGTGCCAGTAAGACGGACAGCACTAACTATGGCTACACCTTC; CDR3: CASKTDSTNYGYTF
V: TRBV5-6; length: 15; size: NA; D: TRBD2; J: TRBJ2-4; DNA: TGTGCCAGCAGCGTACTAGCGGGGGGGTGGAACATTCAGTACTTC; CDR3: CASSVLAGGWNIQYF
V: TRBV29-1; length: 13; size: NA; D: NA; J: TRBJ2-2; DNA: TGCAGCGTGACCACAGGGTCCGCCGGGGAGCTGTTTTTT; CDR3: CSVTTGSAGELFF
V: TRBV29-1; length: 14; size: NA; D: TRBD1; J: TRBJ2-2; DNA: TGCAGCGTAACAGGGGGCGCGAGCACCGGGGAGCTGTTTTTT; CDR3: CSVTGGASTGELFF
V: TRBV6-5; length: 14; size: NA; D: TRBD1; J: TRBJ1-2; DNA: TGTGCCGCGGGGGGGACAGGGGGGGACTATGGCTACACCTTC; CDR3: CAAGGTGGDYGYTF
V: TRBV6-1; length: 13; size: NA; D: NA; J: TRBJ2-5; DNA: TGTGCCAGCAGTGGGGGGCTTGGAGAGACCCAGTACTTC; CDR3: CASSGGLGETQYF
V: TRBV11-1; length: 15; size: NA; D: TRBD1; J: TRBJ1-4; DNA: TGTGCCAGCAGCACCAACAGGGGACCTAATGAAAAACTGTTTTTT; CDR3: CASSTNRGPNEKLFF
V: TRBV5-4; length: 16; size: NA; D: TRBD2; J: TRBJ2-5; DNA: TGTGCCAGCAGCGAGACGGGCGGGAGGGCCTTAGAGACCCAGTACTTC; CDR3: CASSETGGRALETQYF
V: TRBV29-1; length: 14; size: NA; D: TRBD2; J: TRBJ2-5; DNA: TGCAGCGGGGGGGGACGGAGAGTCCAAGAGACCCAGTACTTC; CDR3: CSGGGRRVQETQYF
V: TRBV7-2; length: 16; size: once; D: NA; J: TRBJ2-4; DNA: TGTGCCAGCAGCTTGGATCCCCGGGGGTTAGAGAGCATTCAGTACTTC; CDR3: CASSLDPRGLESIQYF
V: TRBV5-4; length: 15; size: NA; D: NA; J: TRBJ2-3; DNA: TGTGCCAGCAGCTTGTCTGCGGGGTCCACAGATACGCAGTATTTT; CDR3: CASSLSAGSTDTQYF
V: TRBV11-1; length: 13; size: NA; D: NA; J: TRBJ2-5; DNA: TGTGCCAGCAGCTTCCCAGGGGGGGAGACCCAGTACTTC; CDR3: CASSFPGGETQYF
V: TRBV13; length: 12; size: few; D: NA; J: TRBJ2-7; DNA: TGTGCCAGCAGCACCCGCACGGGCGAGCAGTACTTC; CDR3: CASSTRTGEQYF
V: TRBV4-3; length: 15; size: NA; D: NA; J: TRBJ1-2; DNA: TGCGCCAGCAGCCAAGACGAGGGTATGTTCTATGGCTACACCTTC; CDR3: CASSQDEGMFYGYTF
V: TRBV12-5; length: 14; size: NA; D: TRBD1; J: TRBJ2-7; DNA: TGTGCTAGTGGGCGTGGACAGGGGGGTTACGAGCAGTACTTC; CDR3: CASGRGQGGYEQYF
V: TRBV6-5; length: 15; size: NA; D: TRBD1; J: TRBJ2-7; DNA: TGTGCCAGCAGTTACGAGGGGGCCAGGACCTACGAGCAGTACTTC; CDR3: CASSYEGARTYEQYF
V: TRBV7-2; length: 14; size: NA; D: TRBD1; J: TRBJ1-5; DNA: TGTGCCAGCAGCTGGACAGGGGGAAATCAGCCCCAGCATTTT; CDR3: CASSWTGGNQPQHF
V: TRBV7-9; length: 15; size: NA; D: TRBD2; J: TRBJ2-1; DNA: TGTGCCAGCATCTTGACTAGCGGGGGCCCCAATGAGCAGTTCTTC; CDR3: CASILTSGGPNEQFF
V: TRBV5-1; length: 16; size: NA; D: NA; J: TRBJ2-2; DNA: TGCGCCAGCAGCTCCCGGTCGGGACCAAACACCGGGGAGCTGTTTTTT; CDR3: CASSSRSGPNTGELFF
V: TRBV5-1; length: 15; size: NA; D: TRBD1; J: TRBJ2-1; DNA: TGCGCCAGCAGCTTCCGACAGGGGGGACTAAGTGAGCAGTTCTTC; CDR3: CASSFRQGGLSEQFF
V: TRBV19; length: 14; size: NA; D: TRBD2; J: TRBJ2-7; DNA: TGTGCCAGTAGCCCTAGCGGGGTGTCCTACGAGCAGTACTTC; CDR3: CASSPSGVSYEQYF
V: TRBV13; length: 17; size: NA; D: NA; J: TRBJ1-6; DNA: TGTGCCAGCAGCTTTAGGGGACAAAGCTCCTATAATTCACCCCTCCACTTT; CDR3: CASSFRGQSSYNSPLHF
V: TRBV29-1; length: 14; size: NA; D: TRBD2; J: TRBJ2-7; DNA: TGCAGCGCGGGACTAGCGGGAGCAGGCGGCGAGCAGTACTTC; CDR3: CSAGLAGAGGEQYF
V: TRBV19; length: 15; size: NA; D: NA; J: TRBJ2-7; DNA: TGTGCCAGTAGTATAGATCACGGGCGGACCTACGAGCAGTACTTC; CDR3: CASSIDHGRTYEQYF
V: TRBV18; length: 14; size: NA; D: NA; J: TRBJ1-5; DNA: TGTGCCAGCTCACCGGGCAGGGGAGATCAGCCCCAGCATTTT; CDR3: CASSPGRGDQPQHF
V: TRBV5-4; length: 15; size: NA; D: NA; J: TRBJ1-3; DNA: TGTGCCAGCAGCAGAGGTTCAGGCTCTGGAAACACCATATATTTT; CDR3: CASSRGSGSGNTIYF
V: TRBV5-1; length: 14; size: NA; D: TRBD2; J: TRBJ2-3; DNA: TGCGCCAGCAGCTACTCTAGCGGGGAAAACACGCAGTATTTT; CDR3: CASSYSSGENTQYF
V: TRBV19; length: 15; size: NA; D: NA; J: TRBJ1-4; DNA: TGTGCCAGTAGTATAGCCAGGGGACCTAATGAAAAACTGTTTTTT; CDR3: CASSIARGPNEKLFF
V: TRBV29-1; length: 13; size: few; D: NA; J: TRBJ1-2; DNA: TGCAGCGTCCCAGATAGGTTGGGCTATGGCTACACCTTC; CDR3: CSVPDRLGYGYTF
V: TRBV5-8; length: 16; size: NA; D: TRBD1; J: TRBJ1-2; DNA: TGTGCCAGCAGCTTGGCGGACAGGGAAGGAGGGGTTGGCTACACCTTC; CDR3: CASSLADREGGVGYTF
V: TRBV30; length: 14; size: NA; D: NA; J: TRBJ1-5; DNA: TGTGCCTGGAGTGCGGACACACACAATCAGCCCCAGCATTTT; CDR3: CAWSADTHNQPQHF
V: TRBV7-9; length: 15; size: few; D: NA; J: TRBJ1-4; DNA: TGTGCCAGCAGCTCGGGGGTTTTTGAAGGAGAAAAACTGTTTTTT; CDR3: CASSSGVFEGEKLFF
V: TRBV6-4; length: 14; size: NA; D: NA; J: TRBJ1-2; DNA: TGTGCCAGCAGTGACTCGCCCACAGGGTTTGGCTACACCTTC; CDR3: CASSDSPTGFGYTF
V: TRBV11-3; length: 13; size: once; D: NA; J: TRBJ2-1; DNA: TGTGCCAGCAGCCCCCGAAACTACAATGAGCAGTTCTTC; CDR3: CASSPRNYNEQFF
V: TRBV28; length: 12; size: NA; D: TRBD1; J: TRBJ1-2; DNA: TGTGCCAGCAGTTTACAGGGGGATGGCTACACCTTC; CDR3: CASSLQGDGYTF
V: TRBV30; length: 13; size: NA; D: NA; J: TRBJ1-5; DNA: TGTGCCTGGAGTCCGGGCCCCAATCAGCCCCAGCATTTT; CDR3: CAWSPGPNQPQHF
V: TRBV18; length: 12; size: NA; D: NA; J: TRBJ2-1; DNA: TGTGCCAGCTCACCACTCCGAGATGAGCAGTTCTTC; CDR3: CASSPLRDEQFF
V: TRBV10-2; length: 12; size: NA; D: NA; J: TRBJ1-1; DNA: TGCGCCAGCAGTCAGATGAACACTGAAGCTTTCTTT; CDR3: CASSQMNTEAFF